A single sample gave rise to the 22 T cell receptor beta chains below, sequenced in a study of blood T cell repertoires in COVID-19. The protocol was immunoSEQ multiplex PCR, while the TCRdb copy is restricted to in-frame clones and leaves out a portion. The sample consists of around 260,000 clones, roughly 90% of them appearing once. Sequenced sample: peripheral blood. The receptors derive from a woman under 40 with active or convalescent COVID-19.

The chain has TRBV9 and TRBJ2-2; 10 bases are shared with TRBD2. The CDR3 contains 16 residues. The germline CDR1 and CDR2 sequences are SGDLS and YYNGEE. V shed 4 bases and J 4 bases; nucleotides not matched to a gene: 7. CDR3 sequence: CASSLIAGGRTGELFF. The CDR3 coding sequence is TGTGCCAGCAGCTTAATAGCGGGGGGCCGCACCGGGGAGCTGTTTTTT. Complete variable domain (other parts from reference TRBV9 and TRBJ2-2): DSGVTQTPKHLITATGQRVTLRCSPRSGDLSVYWYQQSLDQGLQFLIQYYNGEERAKGNILERFSAQQFPDLHSELNLSSLELGDSALYFCASSLIAGGRTGELFFGEGSRLTVL.

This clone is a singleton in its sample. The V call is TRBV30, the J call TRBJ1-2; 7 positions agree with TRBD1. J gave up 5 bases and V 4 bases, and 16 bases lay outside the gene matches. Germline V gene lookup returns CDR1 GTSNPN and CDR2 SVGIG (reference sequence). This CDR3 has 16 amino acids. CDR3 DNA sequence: TGTGCCTGGATCAAGCCAGGCAGGCCAGGGGGATATGGCTACACCTTC. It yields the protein CAWIKPGRPGGYGYTF.

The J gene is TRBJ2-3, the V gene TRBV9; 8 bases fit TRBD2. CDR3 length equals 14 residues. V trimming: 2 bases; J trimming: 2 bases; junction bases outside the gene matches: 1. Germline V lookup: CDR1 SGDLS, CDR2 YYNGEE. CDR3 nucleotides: TGTGCCAGCAGCGTTAGCGGGGTCACAGATACGCAGTATTTT. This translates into CASSVSGVTDTQYF. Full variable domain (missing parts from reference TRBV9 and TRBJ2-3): DSGVTQTPKHLITATGQRVTLRCSPRSGDLSVYWYQQSLDQGLQFLIQYYNGEERAKGNILERFSAQQFPDLHSELNLSSLELGDSALYFCASSVSGVTDTQYFGPGTRLTVL.

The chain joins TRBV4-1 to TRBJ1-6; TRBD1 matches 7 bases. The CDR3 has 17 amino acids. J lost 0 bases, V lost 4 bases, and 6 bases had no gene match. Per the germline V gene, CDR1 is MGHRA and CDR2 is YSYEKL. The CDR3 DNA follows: TGCGCCAGCAGCCCCTTACAGGGGAGCTCCTATAATTCACCCCTCCACTTT. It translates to CASSPLQGSSYNSPLHF.

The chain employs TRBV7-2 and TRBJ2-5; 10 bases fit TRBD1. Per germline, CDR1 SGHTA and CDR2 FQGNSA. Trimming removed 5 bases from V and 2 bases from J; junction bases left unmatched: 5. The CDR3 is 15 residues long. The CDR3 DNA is TGTGCCAGCAGCGCCGACAGGGGGCGGCAAGAGACCCAGTACTTC. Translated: CASSADRGRQETQYF.

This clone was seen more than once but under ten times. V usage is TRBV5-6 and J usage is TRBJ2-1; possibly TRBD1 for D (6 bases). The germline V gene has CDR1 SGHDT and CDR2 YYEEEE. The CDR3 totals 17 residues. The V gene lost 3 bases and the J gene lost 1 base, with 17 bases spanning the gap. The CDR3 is CASSSFSGVGSYNEQFF. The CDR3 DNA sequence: TGTGCCAGCAGCTCTTTCTCAGGGGTAGGATCCTACAATGAGCAGTTCTTC.

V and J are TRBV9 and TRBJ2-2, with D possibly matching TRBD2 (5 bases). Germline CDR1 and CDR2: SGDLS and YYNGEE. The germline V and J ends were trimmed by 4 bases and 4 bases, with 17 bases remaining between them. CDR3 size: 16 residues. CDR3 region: CASSLTDWAGTGELFF. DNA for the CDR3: TGTGCCAGCAGCCTGACGGACTGGGCGGGCACCGGGGAGCTGTTTTTT.

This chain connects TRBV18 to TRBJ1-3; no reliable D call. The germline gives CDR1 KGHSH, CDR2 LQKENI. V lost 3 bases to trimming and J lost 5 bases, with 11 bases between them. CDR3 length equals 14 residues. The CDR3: CASSPSEGRNTIYF. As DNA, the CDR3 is TGTGCCAGCTCACCTAGCGAGGGAAGAAACACCATATATTTT.

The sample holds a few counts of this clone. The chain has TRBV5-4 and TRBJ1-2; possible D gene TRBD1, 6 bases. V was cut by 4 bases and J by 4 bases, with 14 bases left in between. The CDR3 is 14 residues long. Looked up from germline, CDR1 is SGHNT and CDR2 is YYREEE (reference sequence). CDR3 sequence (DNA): TGTGCCAGCAGCGGAACGACAGGCGGCTATGGCTACACCTTC. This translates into CASSGTTGGYGYTF.

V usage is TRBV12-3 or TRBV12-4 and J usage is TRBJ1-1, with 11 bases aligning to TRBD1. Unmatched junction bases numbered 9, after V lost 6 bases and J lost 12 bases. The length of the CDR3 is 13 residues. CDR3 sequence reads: CASRPGQGERTFF. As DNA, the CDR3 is TGTGCCAGCAGACCGGGACAGGGGGAGCGGACTTTCTTT.

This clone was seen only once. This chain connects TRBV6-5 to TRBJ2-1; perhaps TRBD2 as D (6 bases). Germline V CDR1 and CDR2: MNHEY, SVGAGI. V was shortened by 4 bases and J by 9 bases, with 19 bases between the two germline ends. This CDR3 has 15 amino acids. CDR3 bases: TGTGCCAGCAGTTCCTTGGGGGGATCTTCGAGTGAGCAGTTCTTC. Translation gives CASSSLGGSSSEQFF.

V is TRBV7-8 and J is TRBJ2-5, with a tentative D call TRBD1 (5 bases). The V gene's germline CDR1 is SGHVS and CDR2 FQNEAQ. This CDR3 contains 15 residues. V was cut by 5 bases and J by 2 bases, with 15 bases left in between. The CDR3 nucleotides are TGTGCCAGCAGCCCTGGCCAGGGAAAACAAGAGACCCAGTACTTC. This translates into CASSPGQGKQETQYF.

This chain's CDR3 is CATRKDRNSNQPQHF. The DNA of the CDR3 is TGTGCCACCAGGAAAGACAGGAATAGCAATCAGCCCCAGCATTTT. The chain links TRBV15 to TRBJ1-5, with a possible D match to TRBD1 (6 bases). Germline loops: CDR1 LNHNV, CDR2 YYDKDF (reference sequence). This CDR3 contains 15 residues. Trimming pared 6 bases from V and 0 bases from J, leaving 12 bases between.

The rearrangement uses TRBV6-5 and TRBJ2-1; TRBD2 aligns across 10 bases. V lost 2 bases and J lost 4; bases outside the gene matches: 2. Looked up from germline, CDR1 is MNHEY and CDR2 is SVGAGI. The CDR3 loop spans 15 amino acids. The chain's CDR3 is CASSYVAGGYNEQFF. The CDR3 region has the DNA TGTGCCAGCAGTTACGTAGCGGGGGGTTACAATGAGCAGTTCTTC.

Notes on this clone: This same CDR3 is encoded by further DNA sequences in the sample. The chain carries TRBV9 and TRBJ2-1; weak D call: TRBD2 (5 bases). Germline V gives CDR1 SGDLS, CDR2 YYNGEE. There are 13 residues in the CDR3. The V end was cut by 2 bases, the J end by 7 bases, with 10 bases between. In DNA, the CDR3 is TGTGCCAGCAGCGTCGGAAGCGGAAATGAGCAGTTCTTC. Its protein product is CASSVGSGNEQFF.

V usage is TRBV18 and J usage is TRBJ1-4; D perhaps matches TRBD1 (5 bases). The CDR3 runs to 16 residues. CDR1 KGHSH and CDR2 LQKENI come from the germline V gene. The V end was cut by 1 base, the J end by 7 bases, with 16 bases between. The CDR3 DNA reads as TGTGCCAGCTCACCACAGAAAGGGTGGGGCGCTGAAAAACTGTTTTTT. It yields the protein CASSPQKGWGAEKLFF.

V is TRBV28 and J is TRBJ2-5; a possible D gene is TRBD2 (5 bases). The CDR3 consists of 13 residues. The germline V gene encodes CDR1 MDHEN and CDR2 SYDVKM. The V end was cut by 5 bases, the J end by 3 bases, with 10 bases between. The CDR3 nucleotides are TGTGCCAGCAGTCGGGGTTTAGAAGAGACCCAGTACTTC. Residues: CASSRGLEETQYF.

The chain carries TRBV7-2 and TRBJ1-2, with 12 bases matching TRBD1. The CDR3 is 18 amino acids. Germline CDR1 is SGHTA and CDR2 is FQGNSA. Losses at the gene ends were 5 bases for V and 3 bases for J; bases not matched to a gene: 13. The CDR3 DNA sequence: TGTGCCAGCAGCATTTCTCCGGGACAGGGGGCGCCTGACTATGGCTACACCTTC. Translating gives CASSISPGQGAPDYGYTF.

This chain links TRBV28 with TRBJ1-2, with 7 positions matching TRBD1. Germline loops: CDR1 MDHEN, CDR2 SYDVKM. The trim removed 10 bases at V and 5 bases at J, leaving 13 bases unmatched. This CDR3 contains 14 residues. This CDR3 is CATLYRDSPYGYTF. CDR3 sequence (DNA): TGTGCCACTTTATACCGGGACAGTCCTTATGGCTACACCTTC.

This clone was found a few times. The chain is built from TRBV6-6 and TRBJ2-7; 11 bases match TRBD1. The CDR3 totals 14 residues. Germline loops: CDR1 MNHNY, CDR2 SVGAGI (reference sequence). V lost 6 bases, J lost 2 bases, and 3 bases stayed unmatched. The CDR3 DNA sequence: TGTGCCAGCAGCTGGGGACAGGGGGCCTACGAGCAGTACTTC. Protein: CASSWGQGAYEQYF.

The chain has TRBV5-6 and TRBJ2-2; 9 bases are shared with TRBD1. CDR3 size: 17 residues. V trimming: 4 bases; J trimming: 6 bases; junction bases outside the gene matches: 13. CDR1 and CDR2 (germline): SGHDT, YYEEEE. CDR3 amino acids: CASSAAGTGNIPGELFF. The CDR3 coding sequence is TGTGCCAGCAGCGCCGCCGGGACAGGGAATATTCCCGGGGAGCTGTTTTTT. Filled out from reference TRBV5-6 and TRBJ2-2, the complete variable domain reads DAGVTQSPTHLIKTRGQQVTLRCSPKSGHDTVSWYQQALGQGPQFIFQYYEEEERQRGNFPDRFSGHQFPNYSSELNVNALLLGDSALYLCASSAAGTGNIPGELFFGEGSRLTVL.

The CDR3, as DNA: TGTGCCAGCAGGCTGGACAGGGAAAACGGTGAGCAGTTCTTC. Translation gives CASRLDRENGEQFF. The J gene is TRBJ2-1, the V gene TRBV6-5, with TRBD1 matching over 8 bases. V was pared by 6 bases and J by 9 bases, with 10 bases of the junction left unmatched. Germline assignment: CDR1 MNHEY and CDR2 SVGAGI. This CDR3 region has 14 residues.